The clone carrying this TCR beta chain was counted ten times or more. The target antigen is unknown. This sample stems from a study of regulatory T cells in long-lasting Graves disease. Study-wide findings and caveats: Persistent patients shared more public clonotypes (approximately 2,700) than newly diagnosed patients (966).

According to the study, TCR beta libraries were built with iRepertoire HTBI primers and CDR3-region Arm-PCR. TCRdb used MiXCR to reprocess the multiplex PCR reads, holding one entry per CDR3 protein. The sample contains roughly 560,000 distinct CDR3 sequences, about 16% of which appear only once. Time point indicated: newly diagnosed GD, antithyroid drugs for less than 3 months. RNA isolated from PBMCs was used to make the TCR library. This same sample was also taken into another study, of T cells in Graves' hyperthyroidism and ophthalmopathy. This second study says: Ophthalmopathy was separated from stable hyperthyroidism by a 13 V-J model.

The specimen was peripheral blood mononuclear cells (PBMCs), collected at new diagnosis, from a patient treated with antithyroid drugs. This receptor was identified in a woman aged 35-65 years with Graves disease.

In DNA, the CDR3 is TGTGCCAGCAGGCGAACCAAGGACAGGGGGCACACTGAAGCTTTCTTT. It is translated as CASRRTKDRGHTEAFF. J is TRBJ1-1 and V is TRBV12-3 or TRBV12-4; TRBD1 matches at 11 bases. V was clipped by 6 bases and J by 3 bases; unmatched bases: 9. CDR3 length: 16 residues.